Below are 8 T cell receptor beta chains sequenced from a single sample in a study of cytomegalovirus exposure and HLA in healthy donors. Primers for the PCR totalled 60 Vbeta and 13 Jbeta. The data were produced by immunoSEQ multiplex PCR, yet TCRdb's version contains in-frame clones alone and is incomplete. The sample contains around 200,000 clones, approximately 90% of which appear only once. The sequencing input was PBMCs. All receptors derive from a woman under 30 in good health and CMV-seronegative.

The chain links TRBV2 to TRBJ2-1; 10 bases align to TRBD1. The V segment lost 9 bases and the J segment 5 bases; nucleotides outside the gene matches: 10. Germline V gives CDR1 SNHLY, CDR2 FYNNEI. The CDR3 length is 15 residues. In DNA form, the CDR3 reads TGTGCCAGTAAGGCTTGGACAGGGGGTAACAATGAGCAGTTCTTC. Protein sequence: CASKAWTGGNNEQFF.

The chain couples TRBV9 to TRBJ2-2; TRBD1 matches at 12 bases. Trimming took 2 bases from V and 3 from J; bases not matched to a gene: 8. Germline V gene sequence: CDR1 SGDLS, CDR2 YYNGEE. This CDR3 is 18 amino acids long. CDR3 amino acids: CASSVPGQGARDTGELFF. The CDR3 nucleotides are TGTGCCAGCAGCGTCCCGGGACAGGGGGCTCGTGACACCGGGGAGCTGTTTTTT.

The chain links TRBV29-1 to TRBJ2-7; tentatively, D is TRBD1 (6 bases). The V end lost 6 bases, the J end lost 3 bases, and 15 bases lay between the germline ends. Germline lookup yields CDR1 SQVTM and CDR2 ANQGSEA. The CDR3 is made up of 13 amino acids. The CDR3 sequence: CSVKGESSYEQYF. In DNA, the CDR3 is TGCAGCGTCAAGGGGGAGTCGAGCTACGAGCAGTACTTC.

The chain couples TRBV6-1 to TRBJ1-2; no firm D call. Germline assignment: CDR1 MNHNS and CDR2 SASEGT. The germline V and J ends were trimmed by 6 bases and 0 bases, with 14 bases remaining between them. The CDR3 totals 15 residues. The CDR3 nucleotides read TGTGCCAGCAGAGCCGAAGTCAATGCTAACTATGGCTACACCTTC. The encoded protein is CASRAEVNANYGYTF.

V and J are TRBV4-1 and TRBJ2-3; a weak D match, TRBD1 (5 bases). The germline CDR1 and CDR2 sequences are MGHRA and YSYEKL. The CDR3 has 15 amino acids. Trimming pared 1 base from V and 0 bases from J, leaving 8 bases between. DNA of the CDR3: TGCGCCAGCAGCCAAGTCGCAGGGAGCACAGATACGCAGTATTTT. Amino acid sequence: CASSQVAGSTDTQYF.

The chain employs TRBV30 and TRBJ1-3, with D unclear. Trimming left V 4 bases short and J 8 bases short, with 30 bases between. From germline, CDR1 is GTSNPN and CDR2 SVGIG (reference sequence). The CDR3 has 18 residues. The CDR3, as DNA: TGTGCCTGGACCATCAGCCCCCCCAGGACTCCATATTGGGACACCATATATTTT. This gives the protein CAWTISPPRTPYWDTIYF.

V and J are TRBV11-2 and TRBJ2-1, with D possibly being TRBD1 (6 bases). This CDR3 comprises 15 residues. Looked up from germline, CDR1 is SGHAT and CDR2 is FQNNGV. V shed 2 bases and J shed 0 bases, with 8 bases lying between them. The CDR3 region has the DNA TGTGCCAGCAGCTTAACAGGGAGCTCCTACAATGAGCAGTTCTTC. Translation: CASSLTGSSYNEQFF. Looking up the rest from reference TRBV11-2 and TRBJ2-1 gives the full variable domain: EAGVAQSPRYKIIEKRQSVAFWCNPISGHATLYWYQQILGQGPKLLIQFQNNGVVDDSQLPKDRFSAERLKGVDSTLKIQPAKLEDSAVYLCASSLTGSSYNEQFFGPGTRLTVL.

The chain uses TRBV7-8 and TRBJ1-2, with 8 bases aligning to TRBD1. With 5 bases clipped from V and 7 bases from J, the junction kept 18 bases outside the gene matches. The CDR3 length is 17 residues. From germline, CDR1 is SGHVS and CDR2 FQNEAQ. For the CDR3, the DNA is TGTGCCAGCAGCCGAGGGGTCGAACAGGGGGGTTTGGGTGGCTACACCTTC. As protein: CASSRGVEQGGLGGYTF.